Listed below are T cell receptor beta chains from one sample, sequenced in a study of shared clonotypes between healthy human individuals. Assay: immunoSEQ multiplex PCR; the TCRdb copy retains only in-frame clones and omits some. The sample consists of 490,000 or so clones, around 78% of them appearing once. The specimen was PBMCs. The receptors come from a woman in her thirties or forties in good health. Some clones in this sample may be carry-over from other donors' samples. Each CDR3 is given with its conserved first and last residue. D genes are given only for firm matches. Expanded clones get a size class; other rows say once, few or many, or leave the size out.

J gene,D gene,V gene,clone size,CDR3 DNA,CDR3 protein
TRBJ1-2,.,TRBV7-2,.,TGTGCCAGCAGTATAGGGTTTTCACAGGGTATCGGCTATGGCTACACCTTC,CASSIGFSQGIGYGYTF
TRBJ2-7,.,TRBV30,.,TGTGCCTGGAGCTGGACTATCTACGAGCAGTACTTC,CAWSWTIYEQYF
TRBJ2-1,TRBD2,TRBV7-2,once,TGTGCCAGCAGCTTAGGGCTAGCGGACAATGAGCAGTTCTTC,CASSLGLADNEQFF
TRBJ1-2,.,TRBV11-2,.,TGTGCCAGCAGCTTACGGTTGCCAGAAGGCTACACCTTC,CASSLRLPEGYTF
TRBJ2-7,TRBD2,TRBV28,.,TGTGCCAGCAGTTTAAGACTAGCGTTCACCTACGAGCAGTACTTC,CASSLRLAFTYEQYF
TRBJ2-1,.,TRBV6-5,.,TGTGCCAGCAGTTATTGGGGTGAGCAGTTCTTC,CASSYWGEQFF
TRBJ2-5,.,TRBV6-1,.,TGTGCCAGCCAGGGGTACCAAGAGACCCAGTACTTC,CASQGYQETQYF
TRBJ2-2,TRBD1,TRBV6-6,.,TGTGCCAGCAGTTATACAGGGGGCACCACCGGGGAGCTGTTTTTT,CASSYTGGTTGELFF
TRBJ2-7,TRBD1,TRBV2,.,TGTGCCAGCAGGGCAGGACAGGGCCGTGAGCAGTACTTC,CASRAGQGREQYF
TRBJ1-4,.,TRBV2,.,TGTGCCAGCAGTGACCAGGGGCCCATTAATGAAAAACTGTTTTTT,CASSDQGPINEKLFF
TRBJ1-5,.,TRBV25-1,.,TGTGCCAGCAGTCTAGGGGCAAGCAATCAGCCCCAGCATTTT,CASSLGASNQPQHF
TRBJ1-2,.,TRBV7-3,.,TGTGCCAGCAGCTTCGGGGGAGCGTATGGCTACACCTTC,CASSFGGAYGYTF
TRBJ1-5,TRBD1,TRBV29-1,few,TGCAGCGTTACGACAGGGCCGGGGAATCAGCCCCAGCATTTT,CSVTTGPGNQPQHF
TRBJ2-5,TRBD2,TRBV5-4,.,TGTGCCAGCAGCCTCCCTGGGACTAGCGGAGAACAAGAGACCCAGTACTTC,CASSLPGTSGEQETQYF
TRBJ2-5,TRBD1,TRBV14,.,TGTGCCAGCAGCCCACTCCGGGACAGGGGAGAGACCCAGTACTTC,CASSPLRDRGETQYF
TRBJ2-3,.,TRBV7-7,.,TGTGCCAGCAGCCCACATATGGAGGGCGCAGATACGCAGTATTTT,CASSPHMEGADTQYF
TRBJ2-1,.,TRBV4-3,.,TGCGCCAGCAGCCAAGATTCCGGGGTTGGTAGGGGTGAGCAGTTCTTC,CASSQDSGVGRGEQFF
TRBJ1-1,.,TRBV28,many,TGTGCCAGCAGTTTACAACAGGTGAACACTGAAGCTTTCTTT,CASSLQQVNTEAFF
TRBJ2-3,TRBD2,TRBV5-6,once,TGTGCCAGCAGCTTGGCGGACCGGGCGGGAGGAGATACGCAGTATTTT,CASSLADRAGGDTQYF
TRBJ2-5,TRBD2,TRBV4-1,.,TGCGCCAGCAGCCAGAGAGGACTAGCGGATCAAGAGACCCAGTACTTC,CASSQRGLADQETQYF
TRBJ2-3,.,TRBV28,.,TGTGCCACCCAAGAAGGACCCACAGATACGCAGTATTTT,CATQEGPTDTQYF